The 21 T cell receptor beta chains presented below share a single source sample, sequenced in a study of blood T cells in healthy people across ages. A second roughly 6 to 11 cycle PCR used barcoded and J-beta primers. TCRdb reprocessed the 5' RACE reads with MiXCR, giving one entry per CDR3 protein. This table has some 710,000 distinct CDR3 sequences, 22% appearing once. The sequenced material came from blood. These receptors were obtained from a man between 65 and 85 years old in good health.

The sample holds a few counts of this clonotype. The rearrangement links TRBV9 to TRBJ2-3, with 12 bases that match TRBD2. Germline V gene sequence: CDR1 SGDLS, CDR2 YYNGEE. The CDR3 extends over 18 amino acids. With V trimmed by 0 bases and J by 5 bases, 10 bases remained unmatched. The CDR3 DNA sequence: TGTGCCAGCAGCGTAGCGGGGCTAGCGGGGGGGCCCGGAGATACGCAGTATTTT. Protein: CASSVAGLAGGPGDTQYF.

This chain joins TRBV7-9 and TRBJ1-3; maybe TRBD1 (5 bases). CDR3 length: 15 amino acids. CDR1 is SEHNR, CDR2 FQNEAQ, per germline (reference sequence). V lost 3 bases and J lost 2, with 11 bases in between. CDR3 sequence reads: CASSFTRGAGNTIYF. In nucleotides, the CDR3 is TGTGCCAGCAGCTTCACAAGGGGTGCTGGAAACACCATATATTTT.

This clonotype has only a few counts. This sequence joins TRBV27 and TRBJ2-3, with TRBD2 matching 13 bases. The germline CDR1 and CDR2 sequences are MNHEY and SMNVEV (reference sequence). The J segment lost 8 bases and the V segment lost 5 bases, leaving 19 bases of the junction unmatched. This CDR3 spans 19 amino acids. CDR3 amino acids: CASSPTDPGLAGLSSTQYF. Written as DNA, the CDR3 is TGTGCCAGCAGTCCAACCGACCCGGGACTAGCGGGATTATCTAGTACGCAGTATTTT.

The gene calls are TRBV6-6 and TRBJ1-2; D gene ambiguous. Trimming stripped 0 bases from V and 7 bases from J, with 15 bases between. The CDR3 has 15 residues. From germline, CDR1 is MNHNY and CDR2 SVGAGI (reference sequence). This chain's CDR3 is CASSYSNQPFGGYTF. CDR3 sequence (DNA): TGTGCCAGCAGTTACTCGAATCAGCCTTTCGGTGGCTACACCTTC.

Here the CDR3 reads CASSLGPTDGYTF. The CDR3 DNA reads TGTGCCAGCAGCTTGGGCCCAACTGATGGCTACACCTTC. The J gene is TRBJ1-2, the V gene TRBV5-8; D call uncertain. V dropped 0 bases and J dropped 6 bases, with 9 bases sitting between them. CDR3 size: 13 residues. Germline lookup yields CDR1 SGHTS and CDR2 YDEGEE. The variable domain in full, with the rest retrieved from reference TRBV5-8 and TRBJ1-2, is EAGVTQSPTHLIKTRGQQATLRCSPISGHTSVYWYQQALGLGLQFLLWYDEGEERNRGNFPPRFSGRQFPNYSSELNVNALELEDSALYLCASSLGPTDGYTFGSGTRLTVV.

The chain carries TRBV28 and TRBJ1-2; no clear D gene. Looked up from germline, CDR1 is MDHEN and CDR2 is SYDVKM. This CDR3 comprises 14 residues. The V gene lost 4 bases and the J gene lost 1 base, with 10 bases spanning the gap. The CDR3 spells CASSSHSFNYGYTF. Here the CDR3 DNA reads TGTGCCAGCAGTTCACACAGTTTTAACTATGGCTACACCTTC.

The chain uses TRBV6-5 and TRBJ1-2; possible D gene TRBD1, 6 bases. The germline V gene encodes CDR1 MNHEY and CDR2 SVGAGI. This CDR3 has 14 residues. With 2 bases removed from V and 4 bases from J, the gap between germline ends came to 11 bases. CDR3 sequence: CASSYVQGGYGYTF. The DNA for the CDR3 is TGTGCCAGCAGTTACGTACAGGGTGGCTATGGCTACACCTTC.

The V call is TRBV12-3 or TRBV12-4, the J call TRBJ2-5; 8 nucleotides agree with TRBD2. J lost 5 bases, V lost 6 bases, and 5 bases had no gene match. CDR3 length: 13 residues. In DNA form, the CDR3 reads TGTGCCAGCAGAGCGGGAGTCTGGGAGACCCAGTACTTC. It is translated as CASRAGVWETQYF.

This clonotype has more than one count but fewer than ten. The genes are TRBV7-9 and TRBJ1-5, with 8 bases aligning to TRBD1. The ends lost 4 bases at V and 0 bases at J; junction bases unmatched: 5. Looked up from germline, CDR1 is SEHNR and CDR2 is FQNEAQ (reference sequence). CDR3 length equals 16 residues. The CDR3 protein is CASSSPGTGSNQPQHF. CDR3 nucleotide sequence: TGTGCCAGCAGCTCCCCCGGGACAGGTAGCAATCAGCCCCAGCATTTT.

CDR3 protein: CASSYRTGPPYNEQFF. The CDR3, as DNA: TGTGCCAGCAGTTACCGTACCGGGCCCCCCTACAATGAGCAGTTCTTC. This sequence joins TRBV6-6 and TRBJ2-1; D unclear. V dropped 2 bases and J dropped 2 bases, with 13 bases sitting between them. The CDR3 has 16 residues. The germline V gene has CDR1 MNHNY and CDR2 SVGAGI (reference sequence).

This clonotype has only a few counts. This rearrangement joins TRBV6-2 or TRBV6-3 to TRBJ1-1, with 10 bases aligning to TRBD1. V shed 5 bases and J 6 bases; nucleotides not matched to a gene: 9. Germline-derived CDR1 and CDR2 are MNHEY and SVGEGT. The CDR3 totals 15 residues. The CDR3 is CASSIRRQGASEAFF. Here the CDR3 DNA reads TGTGCCAGCAGTATCCGGCGACAGGGGGCCTCTGAAGCTTTCTTT.

This clonotype was detected only a few times. The chain employs TRBV6-5 and TRBJ1-6; no clear D. Germline values: CDR1 MNHEY, CDR2 SVGAGI. The V end lost 3 bases, the J end lost 7 bases, and 7 bases lay between the germline ends. This CDR3 is 13 amino acids long. The CDR3 loop reads CASSYDMNSPLHF. The CDR3 bases are TGTGCCAGCAGTTATGACATGAATTCACCCCTCCACTTT.

This rearrangement joins TRBV6-5 to TRBJ1-2, with 7 nucleotides matching TRBD1. This CDR3 spans 15 amino acids. V dropped 6 bases and J dropped 1; count of bases not matched to a gene: 8. The germline V gene encodes CDR1 MNHEY and CDR2 SVGAGI. The CDR3 spells CASRLERGLNYGYTF. The CDR3 nucleotides are TGTGCCAGCAGGCTGGAGAGGGGGCTTAACTATGGCTACACCTTC.

The J gene is TRBJ2-5, the V gene TRBV7-8; 7 positions match TRBD1. V lost 5 bases to trimming and J lost 2 bases; unmatched junction nucleotides: 8. CDR1 is SGHVS, CDR2 FQNEAQ, per germline. This CDR3 contains 15 residues. The CDR3 DNA follows: TGTGCCAGCAGCGAATTCTCCAGGGGGCAAGAGACCCAGTACTTC. Translated: CASSEFSRGQETQYF. Looking up the rest from reference TRBV7-8 and TRBJ2-5 gives the full variable domain: GAGVSQSPRYKVAKRGQDVALRCDPISGHVSLFWYQQALGQGPEFLTYFQNEAQLDKSGLPSDRFFAERPEGSVSTLKIQRTQQEDSAVYLCASSEFSRGQETQYFGPGTRLLVL.

This clonotype was observed a handful of times. The chain uses TRBV9 and TRBJ2-5; D might be TRBD1 (6 bases). The J call is uncertain, as TRBJ2-1 better fits the DNA end. Germline CDR1 is SGDLS and CDR2 is YYNGEE. This CDR3 spans 16 amino acids. The DNA for the CDR3 is TGTGCCAGCAGCCTGCTTTGGGACACAAGTACGTATGAGCAGTTCTTC. Protein product: CASSLLWDTSTYEQFF.

The chain is built from TRBV10-3 and TRBJ2-3; D is unclear. The CDR3 extends over 11 amino acids. The germline CDR1 and CDR2 sequences are ENHRY and SYGVKD. The V and J ends lost 8 bases and 2 bases respectively, with 5 bases between them. The CDR3 DNA is TGTGCCATCGGCGCCACAGATACGCAGTATTTT. Its protein is CAIGATDTQYF.

This chain links TRBV30 with TRBJ2-5; weak D call: TRBD1 (6 bases). The J call may be incorrect, as the DNA end agrees better with TRBJ2-1. The CDR3 loop spans 11 amino acids. In germline, CDR1 is GTSNPN, CDR2 SVGIG (reference sequence). The CDR3 DNA reads as TGTGCCTGGATGGGTGGGGGCGAGCAGTTCTTC. Protein sequence: CAWMGGGEQFF.

This rearrangement joins TRBV9 to TRBJ2-5, with D perhaps given as TRBD1 or TRBD2 (5 bases each). V was trimmed by 2 bases and J by 5 bases, leaving 13 bases between them. Germline V gives CDR1 SGDLS, CDR2 YYNGEE. The length of the CDR3 is 14 residues. CDR3 DNA: TGTGCCAGCAGCGTCAGACAAGGGGAGGAGACCCAGTACTTC. Its translation: CASSVRQGEETQYF.

In DNA, the CDR3 is TGTGCCACCAGCATTCTAAGGGATTCCCGTAACACCGGGGAGCTGTTTTTT. It is translated as CATSILRDSRNTGELFF. This chain links TRBV15 with TRBJ2-2; D is unclear. The germline V gene has CDR1 LNHNV and CDR2 YYDKDF (reference sequence). Trimming cost V 4 bases and J 2 bases, with 17 bases left between them. The CDR3 length is 17 residues.

The chain links TRBV12-3 or TRBV12-4 to TRBJ1-5, with no clear D. The CDR3 consists of 14 residues. V dropped 5 bases and J dropped 1 base, with 9 bases sitting between them. CDR3 sequence (DNA): TGTGCCAGCAGTCCCCCACCCAGCAATCAGCCCCAGCATTTT. Its protein product is CASSPPPSNQPQHF.

V gene TRBV12-3 or TRBV12-4 combines with J gene TRBJ2-5; TRBD1 matches 8 bases. The V and J ends lost 5 bases and 6 bases, in that order; junction bases with no gene match: 11. The CDR3 has 15 amino acids. The CDR3 spells CASSPWTGPPKTQYF. Written as DNA, the CDR3 is TGTGCCAGCAGTCCCTGGACAGGGCCCCCGAAGACCCAGTACTTC.